Each of the 4 T cell receptor beta chains below was sequenced from the same sample in a study of identical twins. TCRdb ran MiXCR on the 5' RACE reads and lists one entry per CDR3 protein. The repertoire has 1,800,000 or so distinct CDR3 sequences, around a third of them found once; the top ten carry 0.27%. Sequenced input: cord blood. Every receptor here comes from a newborn girl in good health.

This clonotype was observed a handful of times. The rearrangement links TRBV6-2 or TRBV6-3 to TRBJ2-5; D perhaps matches TRBD2 (5 bases). Germline CDR1 is MNHEY and CDR2 is SVGEGT. This CDR3 has 16 amino acids. V lost 2 bases, J lost 0 bases, and 13 bases lay in between. The CDR3 coding sequence is TGTGCCAGCAGTTACGGAGGTCTAGCCCACCAAGAGACCCAGTACTTC. Translated: CASSYGGLAHQETQYF.

The CDR3 bases are TGTGCCAGCAGCTTGAGTCGCCGGGGCCTCATGTACTTTAATTACGAGCAGTACTTC. This encodes CASSLSRRGLMYFNYEQYF. The gene calls are TRBV7-8 and TRBJ2-7; either TRBD1 or TRBD2 may supply D (5 bases each). Germline CDR1 reads SGHVS; CDR2 reads FQNEAQ. Trimming pared 3 bases from V and 4 bases from J, leaving 28 bases between. The CDR3 has 19 amino acids.

This clonotype has more than one count but fewer than ten. This rearrangement joins TRBV20-1 to TRBJ2-1; 7 bases match TRBD2. Germline CDR1 DFQATT, CDR2 SNEGSKA (reference sequence). Unmatched junction bases numbered 2, after V lost 3 bases and J lost 0 bases. The CDR3 sequence is 14 residues long. DNA of the CDR3: TGCAGTGCTAGTCAGCGGGGCTCCTACAATGAGCAGTTCTTC. It specifies CSASQRGSYNEQFF.

This chain uses TRBV7-8 with TRBJ1-4; D may be TRBD1 (5 bases). Germline V gives CDR1 SGHVS, CDR2 FQNEAQ. The CDR3 has 13 amino acids. Trimming stripped 3 bases from V and 6 bases from J, with 8 bases between. The CDR3 loop reads CASSFSGDEKLFF. In DNA form, the CDR3 reads TGTGCCAGCAGCTTTTCGGGGGATGAAAAACTGTTTTTT.